One and the same sample provided the 25 T cell receptor beta chains below, sequenced in a study of read filtering for tumor transcriptome and immune sequencing. From roughly 390 ng of RNA, a library with molecular barcoded alpha/delta and beta/gamma adaptors was made. TCRdb used MiXCR to reprocess the reads, holding one entry per CDR3 protein. The data contain over 90,000 distinct CDR3 sequences, under 25% of them singletons. The sequenced material came from a population of CD138-negative cells sorted from bone marrow. The receptors stem from a donor aged 40 or over with multiple myeloma.

Turning to this clonotype: This may be a read error: a much more frequent sequence differs by one nucleotide. J is TRBJ2-5 and V is TRBV27, with 12 bases that match TRBD2. J lost 7 bases, V lost 5 bases, and 8 bases had no gene match. The germline V gene has CDR1 MNHEY and CDR2 SMNVEV (reference sequence). This CDR3 comprises 15 residues. CDR3 in DNA: TGTGCCAGCAGTAAACTAGCGGGGGGCCATCCGACCCAGTACTTC. Its translation is CASSKLAGGHPTQYF.

As concerns this clonotype: Since a much larger clone is just one base distant, this may be a read error. The V gene is TRBV5-6, the J gene TRBJ2-7; D not certain. CDR1 is SGHDT, CDR2 YYEEEE, per germline. CDR3 length equals 15 residues. Deletions cut 0 bases from V and 6 bases from J, with 16 bases between. The CDR3 region is CASSLGVSGNFEQYF. In DNA, the CDR3 is TGTGCCAGCAGCTTGGGGGTGAGTGGAAACTTCGAGCAGTACTTC.

This clonotype has a count of ten or more. The V and J genes are TRBV4-1 and TRBJ1-2; unclear D gene. The CDR3 contains 14 residues. V lost 7 bases, J lost 5 bases, and 17 bases lay in between. Germline loops: CDR1 MGHRA, CDR2 YSYEKL. CDR3 DNA sequence: TGCGCCAGCACCCACCCCGGGTCCCTGTATGGCTACACCTTC. Translating it yields CASTHPGSLYGYTF.

Only a few counts were recorded for this clonotype. A much larger clone is a single base away; this may be a read error. The chain links TRBV28 to TRBJ2-2; D not certain. Deletions cut 8 bases from V and 4 bases from J, with 11 bases between. This CDR3 region has 13 residues. Germline V gene sequence: CDR1 MDHEN, CDR2 SYDVKM. In DNA form, the CDR3 reads TGTGCCAGCTTTAAGGGAAGCACCGGGGAGCTGTTTTTT. It translates to CASFKGSTGELFF.

This clonotype was detected many times. This chain joins TRBV28 and TRBJ2-5; the match to TRBD1 covers 9 bases. The CDR3 loop spans 15 amino acids. The germline CDR1 and CDR2 sequences are MDHEN and SYDVKM. With 4 bases clipped from V and 9 bases from J, the junction kept 12 bases outside the gene matches. This CDR3 reads CASSSEPGQGLAQYF. The CDR3 DNA is TGTGCCAGCAGTTCTGAACCGGGACAGGGACTGGCCCAGTACTTC.

The chain carries TRBV7-2 and TRBJ2-4; D is ambiguous. Germline values: CDR1 SGHTA, CDR2 FQGNSA. The V gene lost 5 bases and the J gene lost 2 bases, with 7 bases spanning the gap. The CDR3 is 13 amino acids. CDR3: CASSPQTKNIQYF. In DNA, the CDR3 is TGTGCCAGCAGCCCCCAGACCAAAAACATTCAGTACTTC.

This clonotype was counted many times. Here the CDR3 DNA reads TGTGCCAGCTCTCAAGGCACCAATTCACCCCTCCACTTT. It translates to CASSQGTNSPLHF. The V and J genes are TRBV18 and TRBJ1-6, with no clear D. Trimming removed 6 bases at V and 7 bases at J, with 10 bases between. CDR1 and CDR2 from the germline V gene are KGHSH and LQKENI. CDR3 length: 13 amino acids.

This clonotype was observed many times. The gene calls are TRBV10-3 and TRBJ2-5; 8 bases are shared with TRBD1. The length of the CDR3 is 13 residues. Germline V gene data show CDR1 as ENHRY and CDR2 as SYGVKD. J gave up 4 bases and V 6 bases, and 4 bases lay outside the gene matches. The CDR3 nucleotides are TGTGCCATCAGCACAGGGGGTATAGAGACCCAGTACTTC. Its translation: CAISTGGIETQYF.

Comments on this clonotype: A much larger clonotype is one base distant, so this may be a read error. J is TRBJ1-5 and V is TRBV28; D possibly corresponds to TRBD1 (6 bases). Germline V CDR1 and CDR2: MDHEN, SYDVKM. This CDR3 has 14 amino acids. The CDR3 nucleotides read TGTGCCAACAGTTGGGGGGGCGGGTATCAGCCCCAGCATTTT. Translation gives CANSWGGGYQPQHF.

This clonotype occurred many times. V gene TRBV4-1 combines with J gene TRBJ2-2; D is undetermined. Germline CDR1 is MGHRA and CDR2 is YSYEKL. Trimming stripped 1 base from V and 3 bases from J, with 6 bases between. The CDR3 is made up of 14 amino acids. CDR3 region: CASSQGYYTGELFF. As DNA, the CDR3 is TGCGCCAGCAGCCAAGGATATTACACCGGGGAGCTGTTTTTT.

This clonotype was found many times. This rearrangement joins TRBV7-2 to TRBJ1-1; no definite D call. Trimming stripped 1 base from V and 3 bases from J, with 9 bases between. Germline-derived CDR1 and CDR2 are SGHTA and FQGNSA. The CDR3 loop spans 14 amino acids. CDR3 in DNA: TGTGCCAGCAGCTTAGGAACAAGGCACACTGAAGCTTTCTTT. Amino acid sequence: CASSLGTRHTEAFF.

This clonotype has a count of ten or more. The V call is TRBV29-1, the J call TRBJ2-1; 11 bases agree with TRBD2. In germline, CDR1 is SQVTM, CDR2 ANQGSEA. V shed 6 bases and J 4 bases; nucleotides not matched to a gene: 8. The CDR3 sequence is 15 residues long. The CDR3 DNA sequence: TGCAGCGTGGAACTAGCGGGGGTGCATTACAATGAGCAGTTCTTC. Protein: CSVELAGVHYNEQFF.

This chain connects TRBV7-2 to TRBJ2-1; no clear D. The V end lost 2 bases, the J end lost 8 bases, and 13 bases lay between the germline ends. This CDR3 has 14 amino acids. Per germline, CDR1 SGHTA and CDR2 FQGNSA. The CDR3 sequence is CASSLRWRSDEQFF. The CDR3 DNA follows: TGTGCCAGCAGCTTAAGGTGGCGGAGCGATGAGCAGTTCTTC.

This clonotype was picked up many times. The V call is TRBV7-9, the J call TRBJ1-1; D might be TRBD1 (6 bases). CDR3 length: 15 residues. The germline CDR1 and CDR2 sequences are SEHNR and FQNEAQ (reference sequence). V was clipped by 5 bases and J by 2 bases, with 15 bases between them. The DNA of the CDR3 is TGTGCCAGCAGCAAAGCGGCACAGGGAAACACTGAAGCTTTCTTT. As protein: CASSKAAQGNTEAFF.

This clonotype was recorded many times. CDR3 sequence reads: CASSLPTGVHEQFF. CDR3 DNA: TGTGCCAGCAGCTTACCGACAGGGGTGCATGAGCAGTTCTTC. This chain links TRBV7-2 with TRBJ2-1; 8 nucleotides match TRBD1. V lost 2 bases, J lost 8 bases, and 5 bases stayed unmatched. This CDR3 has 14 residues. Germline loops: CDR1 SGHTA, CDR2 FQGNSA.

Note on this clonotype: A much larger clone lies one base from this, so it may be a read error. The rearrangement joins TRBV20-1 to TRBJ2-1, with D maybe TRBD1 (5 bases). From germline, CDR1 is DFQATT and CDR2 SNEGSKA (reference sequence). The CDR3 contains 16 residues. In DNA form, the CDR3 reads TGCAGTGCTAGAGAAACAGGATATCGGTCCTACAATGAGCGGTTCTTC. Translating it yields CSARETGYRSYNERFF.

This clonotype was recorded at least ten times. The CDR3 loop is CASSVEQGAYEQYF. CDR3 in DNA: TGTGCCAGCAGCGTAGAACAGGGGGCGTATGAGCAGTACTTC. The chain is built from TRBV9 and TRBJ2-7; 9 bases are a match to TRBD1. The CDR3 totals 14 residues. Germline V gene data show CDR1 as SGDLS and CDR2 as YYNGEE. V gave up 0 bases and J gave up 7 bases; unmatched junction bases: 5.

V and J are TRBV20-1 and TRBJ1-3; 7 bases map to TRBD1. Per the germline V gene, CDR1 is DFQATT and CDR2 is SNEGSKA (reference sequence). J gave up 4 bases and V 4 bases, and 13 bases lay outside the gene matches. CDR3 length equals 16 residues. The CDR3 is CSATRDSATFGNTIYF. The CDR3 DNA follows: TGCAGTGCTACAAGGGACAGCGCGACATTCGGAAACACCATATATTTT.

This clonotype has at least ten counts. The CDR3 region is CASSLDPGQGVGTQYF. The CDR3 nucleotides read TGTGCCAGCAGCTTAGATCCGGGACAGGGGGTTGGGACCCAGTACTTC. V is TRBV11-2 and J is TRBJ2-5, with TRBD1 matching 11 bases. The CDR3 consists of 16 residues. CDR1 is SGHAT and CDR2 is FQNNGV in the germline V gene. After removal of 0 bases from V and 7 bases from J, the junction contained 7 bases not matched to a gene.

Judged by abundance, this clonotype is medium-sized (0.01 to 0.1%). The gene calls are TRBV28 and TRBJ2-1; D is unresolved. V was trimmed by 1 base and J by 8 bases, leaving 3 bases between them. This CDR3 is 11 amino acids long. Germline values: CDR1 MDHEN, CDR2 SYDVKM. CDR3 nucleotides: TGTGCCAGCAGTTTATCCGATGAGCAGTTCTTC. Translated, it gives CASSLSDEQFF.

The J gene is TRBJ2-5, the V gene TRBV18; no firm D call. V lost 2 bases and J 2 bases, leaving 9 bases between the germline ends. The CDR3 is made up of 14 amino acids. Germline CDR1 KGHSH, CDR2 LQKENI. CDR3 sequence (DNA): TGTGCCAGCTCACCAGTAACAGATCAAGAGACCCAGTACTTC. Amino acid sequence: CASSPVTDQETQYF.

This clonotype was counted many times. The gene calls are TRBV7-2 and TRBJ2-2; D unclear. Germline assignment: CDR1 SGHTA and CDR2 FQGNSA. V was cut by 3 bases and J by 4 bases, with 3 bases left in between. The CDR3 spans 12 residues. Here the CDR3 DNA reads TGTGCCAGCAGCTTTCTCACCGGGGAGCTGTTTTTT. Translation: CASSFLTGELFF.

As for this clonotype: A read error may be the cause here, since a much bigger clone is one base away. The genes are TRBV29-1 and TRBJ2-3; either TRBD1 or TRBD2 may fit D (6 bases each). The V end was cut by 6 bases, the J end by 8 bases, with 15 bases between. This CDR3 comprises 12 residues. CDR1 is SQVTM, CDR2 ANQGSEA, per germline. CDR3 in DNA: TGCAGCGTCCCCTGGGGGGCCATTACGCAGTATTTT. It codes for CSVPWGAITQYF.

This clonotype occurred a few times. The CDR3, as DNA: TGTGCCAGCAGACGGACAGGGGGTGCGAACACTGAAGCTTTCTTT. It is translated as CASRRTGGANTEAFF. This chain links TRBV6-1 with TRBJ1-1; 10 nucleotides match TRBD1. The CDR3 sequence is 15 residues long. V shed 6 bases, J shed 1 base, and the junction held 5 bases outside the gene matches. Germline V CDR1 and CDR2: MNHNS, SASEGT.

Notes on this clonotype: This may stem from a read error, because a much larger clone lies one nucleotide away. This chain uses TRBV5-6 with TRBJ1-4; 8 bases are shared with TRBD1. Germline V CDR1 and CDR2: SGHDT, YYEEEE. CDR3 size: 15 residues. CDR3 region: CASSSSGGAVERLFF. In DNA form, the CDR3 reads TGTGCCAGCAGCTCCTCAGGGGGCGCGGTAGAAAGACTGTTTTTT.